This entry describes one T cell receptor beta chain. Its cognate antigen is unknown. Germline CDR1 SGHVS, CDR2 FQNEAQ. The CDR3 sequence is 14 residues long. The ends were cut back, 2 bases at V and 5 bases at J, with 12 bases in the middle. The data are from a study of T-cell memory formation after mild COVID-19. About the study: TCR clusters mostly belonged to single donors.

TCRdb processed the 5' RACE reads anew with MiXCR; each CDR3 protein has one entry. The top ten hold 2% to 2.5% of the sample, which has nearly 250,000 distinct CDR3 sequences, roughly 15% seen once. Findings and limits, study-wide: SARS-CoV-2 specificity was not confirmed for second-wave clones peaking on day 37.

The sequence came from an adult woman who had mild COVID-19 (a few samples of this study predate the infection). Cell type and time point are not known. The specimen was PBMCs or a T cell subset sorted from them (not recorded which). J is TRBJ1-2 and V is TRBV7-8; possible D gene TRBD1, 6 bases. In DNA form, the CDR3 reads TGTGCCAGCAGCTTAAGGGGCGGACAGTATGGCTACACCTTC. Amino acid sequence: CASSLRGGQYGYTF.